This entry lists 5 T cell receptor beta chains sequenced from one sample in a study of Ad26.COV2.S vaccination and SARS-CoV-2 variants. Generated by immunoSEQ multiplex PCR, the TCRdb table keeps only in-frame clones and is missing some. The table includes some 45,000 clones, about 80% detected once. This specimen was peripheral blood, taken after recovery from COVID-19. The receptors derive from a human donor who had recovered from COVID-19.

V is TRBV7-7 and J is TRBJ1-5; possible D gene TRBD1, 6 bases. Germline V CDR1 and CDR2: SSHAT, FNYEAQ (reference sequence). The length of the CDR3 is 15 residues. The V end was cut by 5 bases, the J end by 7 bases, with 18 bases between. Written as DNA, the CDR3 is TGTGCCAGCAGCCCCGCGGGGGGGGCACGACAGCCCCAGCATTTT. This codes for CASSPAGGARQPQHF.

This clone was observed a few times. The chain has TRBV10-3 and TRBJ1-1; tentatively, D is TRBD1 (6 bases). The germline gives CDR1 ENHRY, CDR2 SYGVKD. The CDR3 consists of 15 residues. Between the trimmed V and J ends, which lost 5 bases and 1 base, there was a span of 14 bases. The DNA of the CDR3 is TGTGCCATCAGTCTCTCAGGGGCCAAGAACACTGAAGCTTTCTTT. It codes for CAISLSGAKNTEAFF.

V usage is TRBV3-1 (or the pseudogene TRBV3-2) and J usage is TRBJ2-2; 11 nucleotides agree with TRBD2. The germline CDR1 and CDR2 sequences are LGHDT and YNNKEL (reference sequence). The CDR3 runs 16 residues. Unmatched junction bases numbered 6, after V lost 0 bases and J lost 9 bases. CDR3 DNA: TGTGCCAGCAGCCAAGATTTGGCTAGCGGGAGGAGGGAGCTGTTTTTT. Its protein product is CASSQDLASGRRELFF.

This clone has a handful of counts. The J gene is TRBJ1-4, the V gene TRBV3-1 (or the pseudogene TRBV3-2); possible D gene TRBD1, 6 bases. The CDR3 consists of 14 residues. The germline CDR1 and CDR2 sequences are LGHDT and YNNKEL (reference sequence). Deletions cut 2 bases from V and 10 bases from J, with 14 bases between. Written as DNA, the CDR3 is TGTGCCAGCAGCCAACCAGGGGTTGCGGTAAAACTGTTTTTT. This translates into CASSQPGVAVKLFF.

The chain is built from TRBV2 and TRBJ1-2, with D hard to call. Germline CDR1 and CDR2: SNHLY and FYNNEI. Trimming pared 7 bases from V and 8 bases from J, leaving 17 bases between. The CDR3 runs to 13 residues. The CDR3 spells CASMRGMSGGYTF. CDR3 coding DNA: TGTGCCAGCATGAGAGGTATGAGTGGCGGCTACACCTTC.